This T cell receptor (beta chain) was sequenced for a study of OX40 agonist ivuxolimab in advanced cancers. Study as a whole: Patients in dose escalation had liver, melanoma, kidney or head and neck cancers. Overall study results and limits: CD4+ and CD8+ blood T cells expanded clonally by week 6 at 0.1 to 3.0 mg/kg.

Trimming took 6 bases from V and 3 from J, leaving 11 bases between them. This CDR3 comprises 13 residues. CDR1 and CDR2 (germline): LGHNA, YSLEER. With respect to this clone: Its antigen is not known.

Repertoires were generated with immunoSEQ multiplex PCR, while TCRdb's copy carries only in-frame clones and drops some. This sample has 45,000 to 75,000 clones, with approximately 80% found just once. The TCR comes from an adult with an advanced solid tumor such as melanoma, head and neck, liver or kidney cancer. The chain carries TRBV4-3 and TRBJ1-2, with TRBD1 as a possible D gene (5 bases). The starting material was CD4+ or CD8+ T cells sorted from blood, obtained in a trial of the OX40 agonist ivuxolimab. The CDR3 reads CASRPGTDYGYTF. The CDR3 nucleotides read TGCGCCAGCAGACCCGGGACGGACTATGGCTACACCTTC.